This T cell receptor (beta chain) was identified during a study of PD-1 blockade in classical Hodgkin lymphoma. Study-level results: Researchers reported that CD4+ TCR diversity, though not CD8+, rose significantly by C4D1.

Germline CDR1 SEHNR, CDR2 FQNEAQ (reference sequence). V was cut by 5 bases and J by 0 bases, with 11 bases left in between. The CDR3 is made up of 14 amino acids. Assay used: immunoSEQ multiplex PCR; TCRdb lists only in-frame clones, some missing. The sample consists of tens of thousands of clones, around 80% of them appearing once. This clone has just a few counts. Its antigen is undetermined. Time point indicated: cycle 4 day 1 (C4D1), after more than five weeks of nivolumab. All patients experienced relapse after autologous stem cell transplantation, and brentuximab vedotin exposure was variable. This TCR was sampled from a human donor with classical Hodgkin lymphoma. V and J are TRBV7-9 and TRBJ2-7; D perhaps matches TRBD2 (5 bases). Sequences were derived from peripheral blood mononuclear cells (PBMCs), sampled before the fourth cycle of nivolumab. The CDR3 sequence: CASSPQRDSYEQYF. CDR3 in DNA: TGTGCCAGCAGCCCCCAACGGGACTCCTACGAGCAGTACTTC.